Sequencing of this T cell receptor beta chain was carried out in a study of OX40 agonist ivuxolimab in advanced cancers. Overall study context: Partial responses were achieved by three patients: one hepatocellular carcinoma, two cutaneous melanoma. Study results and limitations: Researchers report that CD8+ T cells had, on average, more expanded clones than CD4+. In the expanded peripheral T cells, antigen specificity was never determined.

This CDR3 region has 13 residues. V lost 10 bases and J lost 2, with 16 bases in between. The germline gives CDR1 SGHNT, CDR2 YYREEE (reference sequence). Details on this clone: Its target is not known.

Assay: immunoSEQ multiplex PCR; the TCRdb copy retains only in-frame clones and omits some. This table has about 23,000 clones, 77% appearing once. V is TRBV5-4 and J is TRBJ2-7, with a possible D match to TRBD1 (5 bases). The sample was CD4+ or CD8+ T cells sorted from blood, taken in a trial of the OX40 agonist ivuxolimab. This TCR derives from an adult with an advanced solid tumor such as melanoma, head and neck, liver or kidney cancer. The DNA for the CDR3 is TGTGCCGGCCCCGAACAGGCAGCCTACGAGCAGTACTTC. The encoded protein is CAGPEQAAYEQYF.